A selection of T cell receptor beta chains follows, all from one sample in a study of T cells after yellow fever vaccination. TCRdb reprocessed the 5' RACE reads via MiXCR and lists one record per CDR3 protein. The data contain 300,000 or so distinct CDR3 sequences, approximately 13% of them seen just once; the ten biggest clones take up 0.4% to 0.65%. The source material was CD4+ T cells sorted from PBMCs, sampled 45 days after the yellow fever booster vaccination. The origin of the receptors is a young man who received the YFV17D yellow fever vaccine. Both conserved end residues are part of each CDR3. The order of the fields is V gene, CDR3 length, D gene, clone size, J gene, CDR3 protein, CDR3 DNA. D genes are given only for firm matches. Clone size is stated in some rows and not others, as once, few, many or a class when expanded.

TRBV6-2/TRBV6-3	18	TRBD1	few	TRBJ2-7	CASTSRAGAGQGFYEQYF	TGTGCCAGCACCTCCCGGGCCGGCGCGGGACAGGGGTTCTACGAGCAGTACTTC
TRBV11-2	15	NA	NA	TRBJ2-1	CASSLAAPLYNEQFF	TGTGCCAGCAGCTTAGCGGCCCCCCTTTACAATGAGCAGTTCTTC
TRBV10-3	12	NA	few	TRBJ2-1	CAISDYNNEQFF	TGTGCCATCAGTGACTACAACAATGAGCAGTTCTTC
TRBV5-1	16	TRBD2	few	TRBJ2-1	CASSLVAGQSYNEQFF	TGCGCCAGCAGCTTGGTAGCGGGCCAATCCTACAATGAGCAGTTCTTC
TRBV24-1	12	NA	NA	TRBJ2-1	CATGGSYNEQFF	TGTGCCACAGGGGGCTCCTACAATGAGCAGTTCTTC
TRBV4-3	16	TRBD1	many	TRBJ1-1	CASSRDRGGLNTEAFF	TGCGCCAGCAGCCGGGACAGGGGGGGCCTGAACACTGAAGCTTTCTTT
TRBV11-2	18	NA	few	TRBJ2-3	CASSLIRKLAGGTDTQYF	TGTGCCAGCAGCTTAATCCGGAAACTAGCTGGGGGCACAGATACGCAGTATTTT
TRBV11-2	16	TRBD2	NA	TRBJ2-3	CASSLDLAGGRDTQYF	TGTGCCAGCAGCTTAGATCTAGCGGGAGGGCGGGATACGCAGTATTTT
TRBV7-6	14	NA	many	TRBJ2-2	CAIQIIRAPGELFF	TGTGCCATCCAAATCATTCGGGCCCCCGGGGAGCTGTTTTTT
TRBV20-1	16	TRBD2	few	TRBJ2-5	CSALPVIAGEQETQYF	TGCAGTGCCCTCCCAGTTATAGCGGGAGAACAAGAGACCCAGTACTTC
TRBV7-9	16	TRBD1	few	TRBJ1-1	CASSRDRGRGGTEAFF	TGTGCCAGCAGTCGGGACAGGGGGCGAGGAGGTACTGAAGCTTTCTTT
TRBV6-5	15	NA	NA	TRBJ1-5	CASSYDSGGNQPQHF	TGTGCCAGCAGTTACGATTCAGGAGGCAATCAGCCCCAGCATTTT
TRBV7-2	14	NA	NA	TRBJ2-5	CASVLGRSVETQYF	TGTGCCAGCGTCCTTGGGCGGTCAGTAGAGACCCAGTACTTC
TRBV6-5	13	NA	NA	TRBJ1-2	CASSELSNYGYTF	TGTGCCAGCAGTGAATTGAGTAACTATGGCTACACCTTC
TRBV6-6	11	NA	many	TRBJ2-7	CASSYRQSQYF	TGTGCCAGCAGTTATAGGCAGAGCCAGTACTTC
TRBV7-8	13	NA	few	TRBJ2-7	CASSLAMRREQYF	TGTGCCAGCAGCCTAGCGATGCGCCGCGAGCAGTACTTC
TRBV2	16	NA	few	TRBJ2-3	CASSENAGAGADTQYF	TGTGCCAGCAGTGAAAACGCGGGGGCGGGGGCAGATACGCAGTATTTT
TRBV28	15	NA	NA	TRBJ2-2	CASSSAATGAGELFF	TGTGCCAGCAGTTCTGCAGCTACGGGGGCCGGGGAGCTGTTTTTT
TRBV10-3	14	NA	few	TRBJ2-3	CAISLDPREDTQYF	TGTGCCATCAGTCTAGACCCAAGGGAAGATACGCAGTATTTT